These 10 T cell receptor beta chains were all obtained from the same sample, sequenced in a study of cytomegalovirus exposure and HLA in healthy donors. Primers included in the PCR were 60 Vbeta and 13 Jbeta primers. Assay used: immunoSEQ multiplex PCR; TCRdb lists only in-frame clones, some missing. This table has 100,000 to 120,000 clones, approximately 14% appearing once. Sequencing was carried out using PBMCs. All receptors derive from a female donor in good health and CMV-seronegative.

DNA of the CDR3: TGTGCCAGCAGCTTAGCGTTAACAGGGATGGGCTATGGCTACACCTTC. Protein sequence: CASSLALTGMGYGYTF. This chain connects TRBV7-2 to TRBJ1-2; tentatively, D is TRBD1 (6 bases). V lost 0 bases to trimming and J lost 4 bases, with 15 bases between them. The CDR3 consists of 16 residues. CDR1 SGHTA and CDR2 FQGNSA come from the germline V gene. The variable domain in full, completed from reference TRBV7-2 and TRBJ1-2, reads GAGVSQSPSNKVTEKGKDVELRCDPISGHTALYWYRQSLGQGLEFLIYFQGNSAPDKSGLPSDRFSAERTGGSVSTLTIQRTQQEDSAVYLCASSLALTGMGYGYTFGSGTRLTVV.

The chain carries TRBV9 and TRBJ2-7, with TRBD2 matching over 9 bases. Germline V gives CDR1 SGDLS, CDR2 YYNGEE. The CDR3 extends over 14 amino acids. Trimming cost V 0 bases and J 6 bases; bases outside gene matches: 4. CDR3 sequence: CASSVVGTSTEQYF. DNA of the CDR3: TGTGCCAGCAGCGTAGTTGGGACTAGCACCGAGCAGTACTTC.

This clone was observed a few times. The V and J genes are TRBV2 and TRBJ1-1; D unresolved. Trimming took 7 bases from V and 6 from J, leaving 15 bases between them. There are 13 residues in the CDR3. The germline V gene encodes CDR1 SNHLY and CDR2 FYNNEI. CDR3 coding DNA: TGTGCCAGCACCGCTGAGAGTGAGTCTGAAGCTTTCTTT. The encoded protein is CASTAESESEAFF.

The chain employs TRBV7-9 and TRBJ2-7; tentative D call: TRBD1 (6 bases). Germline assignment: CDR1 SEHNR and CDR2 FQNEAQ (reference sequence). V gave up 1 base and J gave up 2 bases, with 12 bases separating them. This CDR3 is 15 amino acids long. The CDR3 sequence is CASSLVQGPAYEQYF. The CDR3 DNA reads as TGTGCCAGCAGCTTAGTACAGGGACCGGCCTACGAGCAGTACTTC.

This clone has just a few counts. CDR3 DNA: TGTGCCAGCAGCTCCTCGGACAGGGGAAATCTGGCTAACACCATATATTTT. This encodes CASSSSDRGNLANTIYF. J is TRBJ1-3 and V is TRBV21-1; TRBD1, the table's D call, was not compared with the DNA. TRBV21-1 is labeled a pseudogene. CDR3 length equals 17 residues.

This clone was seen a handful of times. The chain has TRBV27 and TRBJ1-2; 7 bases map to TRBD1. Germline V lookup: CDR1 MNHEY, CDR2 SMNVEV (reference sequence). This CDR3 contains 18 residues. V was clipped by 6 bases and J by 3 bases; unmatched bases: 19. CDR3 bases: TGTGCCAGCAGCCACAATACACCTACAGGGGTGAAGGACTATGGCTACACCTTC. Protein product: CASSHNTPTGVKDYGYTF.

The V call is TRBV20-1, the J call TRBJ1-1, with D unclear. The CDR3 extends over 11 amino acids. Trimming stripped 1 base from V and 6 bases from J, with 6 bases between. CDR1 is DFQATT and CDR2 is SNEGSKA in the germline V gene (reference sequence). CDR3 bases: TGCAGTGCTAGAGGGCTAGCTGAAGCTTTCTTT. As protein: CSARGLAEAFF.

This clone was seen a few times. The chain joins TRBV18 to TRBJ1-5; D is ambiguous. In germline, CDR1 is KGHSH, CDR2 LQKENI. Trimming stripped 6 bases from V and 2 bases from J, with 5 bases between. This CDR3 has 12 residues. CDR3 sequence (DNA): TGTGCCAGCTCTTCCGGCAATCAGCCCCAGCATTTT. It yields the protein CASSSGNQPQHF.

The CDR3 reads CASSGSGAQIYEQYF. DNA for the CDR3: TGTGCCAGCAGCGGGTCAGGGGCGCAAATCTACGAGCAGTACTTC. The chain uses TRBV9 and TRBJ2-7; D possibly corresponds to TRBD1 (6 bases). There are 15 residues in the CDR3. Trimming took 3 bases from V and 3 from J, leaving 16 bases between them. The germline gives CDR1 SGDLS, CDR2 YYNGEE.

V gene TRBV30 combines with J gene TRBJ1-2, with D maybe TRBD1 (6 bases). CDR1 and CDR2 (germline): GTSNPN, SVGIG (reference sequence). The CDR3 is made up of 15 amino acids. V shed 2 bases and J shed 4 bases, with 17 bases lying between them. CDR3 in amino acids: CAWSFRQASSYGYTF. The CDR3 coding sequence is TGTGCCTGGAGTTTTCGACAGGCGAGTTCCTATGGCTACACCTTC.